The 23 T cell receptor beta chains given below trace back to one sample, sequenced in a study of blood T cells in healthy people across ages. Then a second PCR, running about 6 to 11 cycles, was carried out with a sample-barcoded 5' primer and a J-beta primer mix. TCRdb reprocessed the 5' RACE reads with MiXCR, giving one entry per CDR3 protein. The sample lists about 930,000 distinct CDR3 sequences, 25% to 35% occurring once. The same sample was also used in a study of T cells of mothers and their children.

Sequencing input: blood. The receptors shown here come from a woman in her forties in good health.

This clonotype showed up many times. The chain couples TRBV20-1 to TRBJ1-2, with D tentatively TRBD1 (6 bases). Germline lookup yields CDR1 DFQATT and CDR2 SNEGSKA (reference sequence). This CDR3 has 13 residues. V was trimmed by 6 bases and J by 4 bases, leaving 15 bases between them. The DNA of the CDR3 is TGCAGTGCCGAGCCTATGACAGGCTATGGCTACACCTTC. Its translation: CSAEPMTGYGYTF.

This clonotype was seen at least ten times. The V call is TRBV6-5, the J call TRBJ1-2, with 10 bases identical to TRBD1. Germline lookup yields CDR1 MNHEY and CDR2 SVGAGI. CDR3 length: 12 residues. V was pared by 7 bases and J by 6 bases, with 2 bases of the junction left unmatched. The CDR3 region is CASKTGGNGYTF. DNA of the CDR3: TGTGCCAGCAAGACAGGGGGCAATGGCTACACCTTC.

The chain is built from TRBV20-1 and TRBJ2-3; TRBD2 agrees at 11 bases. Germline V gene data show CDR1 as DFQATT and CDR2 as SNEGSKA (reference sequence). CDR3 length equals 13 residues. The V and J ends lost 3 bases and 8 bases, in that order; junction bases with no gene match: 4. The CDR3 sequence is CSASELAGATQYF. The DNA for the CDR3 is TGCAGTGCTAGTGAACTAGCGGGAGCTACGCAGTATTTT.

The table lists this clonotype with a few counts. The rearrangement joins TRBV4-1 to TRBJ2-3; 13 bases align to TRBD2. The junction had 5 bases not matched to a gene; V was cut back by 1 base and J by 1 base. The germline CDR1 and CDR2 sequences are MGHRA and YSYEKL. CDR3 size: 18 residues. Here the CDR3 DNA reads TGCGCCAGCAGCCAAGGCCCCACTAGCGGGGGGGGCACAGATACGCAGTATTTT. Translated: CASSQGPTSGGGTDTQYF.

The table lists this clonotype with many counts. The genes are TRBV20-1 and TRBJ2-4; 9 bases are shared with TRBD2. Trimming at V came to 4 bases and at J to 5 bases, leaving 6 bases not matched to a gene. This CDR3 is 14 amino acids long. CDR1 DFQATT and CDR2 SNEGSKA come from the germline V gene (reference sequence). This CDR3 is CSAKTSGRQNIQYF. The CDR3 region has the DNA TGCAGTGCTAAGACTAGCGGTCGGCAAAACATTCAGTACTTC.

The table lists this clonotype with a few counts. Here the CDR3 reads CASTPPLSGIRGSAEAFF. CDR3 DNA: TGTGCCAGCACTCCCCCCCTCTCAGGTATAAGGGGTAGCGCTGAAGCTTTCTTT. The chain employs TRBV7-9 and TRBJ1-1, with D perhaps TRBD1 (5 bases). Between the trimmed V and J ends, which lost 7 bases and 6 bases, there was a span of 30 bases. This CDR3 comprises 18 residues. CDR1 is SEHNR, CDR2 FQNEAQ, per germline (reference sequence).

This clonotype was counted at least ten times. The CDR3 protein is CSVDSMTAGPEGYTEAFF. In DNA, the CDR3 is TGCAGCGTTGATTCTATGACCGCGGGACCCGAGGGGTACACTGAAGCTTTCTTT. The chain links TRBV29-1 to TRBJ1-1, with D possibly being TRBD1 (5 bases). CDR1 and CDR2 from the germline V gene are SQVTM and ANQGSEA. Trimming took off 3 bases at V and 3 bases at J, with 26 bases between the two ends. The CDR3 extends over 18 amino acids.

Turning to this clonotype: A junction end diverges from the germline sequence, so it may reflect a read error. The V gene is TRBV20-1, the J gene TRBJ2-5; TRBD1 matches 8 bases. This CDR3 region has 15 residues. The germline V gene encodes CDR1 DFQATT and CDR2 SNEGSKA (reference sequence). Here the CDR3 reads CSARDLTGVRETQYF. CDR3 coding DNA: TGCAGTGCGAGAGACCTGACAGGGGTTCGAGAGACCCAGTACTTC.

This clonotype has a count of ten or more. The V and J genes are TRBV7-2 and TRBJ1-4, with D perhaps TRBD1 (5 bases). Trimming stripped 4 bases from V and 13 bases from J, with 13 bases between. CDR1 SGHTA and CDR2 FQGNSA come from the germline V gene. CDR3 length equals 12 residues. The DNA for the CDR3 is TGTGCCAGCAGCTCCCCAGGCGGGGCACTGTTTTTT. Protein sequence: CASSSPGGALFF.

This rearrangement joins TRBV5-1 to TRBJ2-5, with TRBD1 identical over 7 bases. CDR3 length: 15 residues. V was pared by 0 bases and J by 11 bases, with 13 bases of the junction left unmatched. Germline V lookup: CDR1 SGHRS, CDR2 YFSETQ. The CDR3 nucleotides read TGCGCCAGCAGCTTGGCCCTACAGGGGTTCAATGAGCAGTACTTC. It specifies CASSLALQGFNEQYF.

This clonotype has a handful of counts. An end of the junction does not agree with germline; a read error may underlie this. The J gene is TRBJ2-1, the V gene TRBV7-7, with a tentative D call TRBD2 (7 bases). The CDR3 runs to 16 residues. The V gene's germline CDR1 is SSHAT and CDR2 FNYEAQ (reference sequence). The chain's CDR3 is CASSLAPGGREDEQFF. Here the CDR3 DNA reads TGTGCTAGCAGCTTAGCCCCGGGGGGCAGAGAAGATGAGCAGTTCTTC.

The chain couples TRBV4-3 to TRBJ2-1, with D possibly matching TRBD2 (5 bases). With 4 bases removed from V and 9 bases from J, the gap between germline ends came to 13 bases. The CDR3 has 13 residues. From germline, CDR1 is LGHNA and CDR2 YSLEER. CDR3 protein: CASSRGKRTEQFF. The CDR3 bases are TGCGCCAGCAGCCGAGGGAAACGGACTGAGCAGTTCTTC.

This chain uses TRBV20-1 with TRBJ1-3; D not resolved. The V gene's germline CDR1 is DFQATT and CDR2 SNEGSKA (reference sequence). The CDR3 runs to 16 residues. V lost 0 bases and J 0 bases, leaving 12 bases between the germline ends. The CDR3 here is CSARDGGRPSGNTIYF. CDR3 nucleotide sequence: TGCAGTGCTAGAGATGGAGGGCGGCCCTCTGGAAACACCATATATTTT.

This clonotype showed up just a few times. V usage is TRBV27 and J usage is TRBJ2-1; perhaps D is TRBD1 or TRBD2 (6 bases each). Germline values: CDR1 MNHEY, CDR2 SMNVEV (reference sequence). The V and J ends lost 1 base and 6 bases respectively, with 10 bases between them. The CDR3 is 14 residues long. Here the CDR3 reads CASSLLKGGNEQFF. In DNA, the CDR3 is TGTGCCAGCAGTTTATTGAAGGGGGGCAATGAGCAGTTCTTC.

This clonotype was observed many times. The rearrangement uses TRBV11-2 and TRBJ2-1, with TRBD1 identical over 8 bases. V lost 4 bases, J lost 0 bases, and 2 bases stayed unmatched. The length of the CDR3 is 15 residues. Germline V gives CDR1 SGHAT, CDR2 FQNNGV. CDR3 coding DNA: TGTGCCAGCAGCTCAACAGGGGGCTCCTACAATGAGCAGTTCTTC. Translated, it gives CASSSTGGSYNEQFF. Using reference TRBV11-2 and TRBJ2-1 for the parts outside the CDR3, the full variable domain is EAGVAQSPRYKIIEKRQSVAFWCNPISGHATLYWYQQILGQGPKLLIQFQNNGVVDDSQLPKDRFSAERLKGVDSTLKIQPAKLEDSAVYLCASSSTGGSYNEQFFGPGTRLTVL.

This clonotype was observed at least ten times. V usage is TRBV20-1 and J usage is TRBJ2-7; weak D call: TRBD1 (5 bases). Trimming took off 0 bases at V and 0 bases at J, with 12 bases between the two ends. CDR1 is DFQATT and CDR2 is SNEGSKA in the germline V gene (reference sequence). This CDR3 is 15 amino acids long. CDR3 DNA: TGCAGTGCTAGAGACCTCCCCCAGGGCTCCTACGAGCAGTACTTC. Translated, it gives CSARDLPQGSYEQYF.

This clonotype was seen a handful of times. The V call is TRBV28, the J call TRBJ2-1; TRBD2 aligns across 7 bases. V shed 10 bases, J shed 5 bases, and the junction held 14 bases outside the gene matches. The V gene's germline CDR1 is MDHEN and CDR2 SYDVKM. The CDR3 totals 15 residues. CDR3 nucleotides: TGTGCCACCCGCTCTAGCGGCTTATCAGACAATGAGCAGTTCTTC. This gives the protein CATRSSGLSDNEQFF.

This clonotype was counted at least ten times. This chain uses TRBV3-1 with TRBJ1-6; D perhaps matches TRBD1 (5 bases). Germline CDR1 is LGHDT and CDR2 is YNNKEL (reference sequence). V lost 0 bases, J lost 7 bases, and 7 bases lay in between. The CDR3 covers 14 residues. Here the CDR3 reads CASSQDRGNSPLHF. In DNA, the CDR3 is TGTGCCAGCAGCCAAGATCGGGGCAATTCACCCCTCCACTTT. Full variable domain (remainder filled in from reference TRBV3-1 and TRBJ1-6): DTAVSQTPKYLVTQMGNDKSIKCEQNLGHDTMYWYKQDSKKFLKIMFSYNNKELIINETVPNRFSPKSPDKAHLNLHINSLELGDSAVYFCASSQDRGNSPLHFGNGTRLTVT.

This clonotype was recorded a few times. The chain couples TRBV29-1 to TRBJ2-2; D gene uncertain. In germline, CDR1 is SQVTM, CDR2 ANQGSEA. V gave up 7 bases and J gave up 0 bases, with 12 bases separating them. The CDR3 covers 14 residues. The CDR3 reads CSARKTTNTGELFF. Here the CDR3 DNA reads TGCAGCGCCCGAAAAACGACGAACACCGGGGAGCTGTTTTTT.

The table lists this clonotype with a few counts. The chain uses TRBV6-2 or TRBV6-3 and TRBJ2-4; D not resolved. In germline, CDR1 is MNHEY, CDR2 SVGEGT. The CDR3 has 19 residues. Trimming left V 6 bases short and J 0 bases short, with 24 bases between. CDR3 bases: TGTGCCAGCAGCTGGTTCGATTCAGCCCTTCCCCTAGCCAAAAACATTCAGTACTTC. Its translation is CASSWFDSALPLAKNIQYF.

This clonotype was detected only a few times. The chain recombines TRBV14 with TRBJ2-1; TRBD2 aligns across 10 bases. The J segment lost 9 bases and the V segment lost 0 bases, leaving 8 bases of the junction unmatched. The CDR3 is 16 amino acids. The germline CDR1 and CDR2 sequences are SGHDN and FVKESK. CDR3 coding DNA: TGTGCCAGCAGCCAAGATCTCAGCGGGGGGGTACGTGAGCAGTTCTTC. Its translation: CASSQDLSGGVREQFF.

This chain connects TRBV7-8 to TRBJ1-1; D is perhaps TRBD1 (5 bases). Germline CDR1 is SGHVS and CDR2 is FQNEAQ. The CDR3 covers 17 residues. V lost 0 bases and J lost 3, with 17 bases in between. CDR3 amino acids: CASSLAGDGRWDTEAFF. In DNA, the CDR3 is TGTGCCAGCAGCTTAGCAGGGGACGGGCGGTGGGACACTGAAGCTTTCTTT.

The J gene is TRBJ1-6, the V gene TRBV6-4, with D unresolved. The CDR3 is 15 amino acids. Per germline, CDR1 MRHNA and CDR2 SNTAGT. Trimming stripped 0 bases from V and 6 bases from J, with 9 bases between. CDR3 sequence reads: CASSDSNSLNSPLHF. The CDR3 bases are TGTGCCAGCAGTGACTCGAACAGTCTTAATTCACCCCTCCACTTT.